Below, 7 T cell receptor beta chains from the same sample are listed, as sequenced in a study of blood T cell repertoires in COVID-19. The method was immunoSEQ multiplex PCR; TCRdb's version includes in-frame clones alone and lacks a portion of them. The sample records some 320,000 clones, approximately 87% being singletons. Sequencing was done on a sample of peripheral blood. The origin of the receptors is a woman aged 45-65 years who had recovered from COVID-19.

This chain links TRBV5-1 with TRBJ1-5, with 11 bases lining up with TRBD1. The CDR3 extends over 17 amino acids. V trimming: 0 bases; J trimming: 4 bases; junction bases outside the gene matches: 6. Germline CDR1 reads SGHRS; CDR2 reads YFSETQ. CDR3 in amino acids: CASSLGLGTGGNQPQHF. As DNA, the CDR3 is TGCGCCAGCAGCTTGGGCCTTGGGACAGGGGGGAATCAGCCCCAGCATTTT.

The rearrangement uses TRBV7-6 and TRBJ2-7, with D unclear. The CDR3 covers 16 residues. The V end was cut by 1 base, the J end by 5 bases, with 18 bases between. Germline CDR1 reads SGHVS; CDR2 reads FNYEAQ. The CDR3 protein is CASSLGWSEVSNEQYF. CDR3 nucleotide sequence: TGTGCCAGCAGCTTAGGGTGGTCAGAGGTGTCGAACGAGCAGTACTTC.

The J gene is TRBJ2-5, the V gene TRBV2, with D possibly matching TRBD2 (5 bases). The V and J ends lost 8 bases and 4 bases respectively, with 14 bases between them. The CDR3 spans 13 residues. The germline CDR1 and CDR2 sequences are SNHLY and FYNNEI. CDR3 coding DNA: TGTGCCAGCGGACTCATCTTTGGAGAGACCCAGTACTTC. It yields the protein CASGLIFGETQYF.

The rearrangement uses TRBV7-2 and TRBJ1-1, with TRBD1 as a possible D gene (6 bases). Germline V gene sequence: CDR1 SGHTA, CDR2 FQGNSA. Trimming pared 5 bases from V and 4 bases from J, leaving 20 bases between. CDR3 size: 16 residues. In DNA form, the CDR3 reads TGTGCCAGCAGCCTAGAGGGGAGGGGGTTGAGCACTGAAGCTTTCTTT. Its translation: CASSLEGRGLSTEAFF.

Worth noting for this clone: Additional DNA sequences in this sample encode the identical CDR3. The chain employs TRBV6-5 and TRBJ1-1, with 8 bases fitting TRBD1. From germline, CDR1 is MNHEY and CDR2 SVGAGI. The junction had 1 base not matched to a gene; V was cut back by 6 bases and J by 4 bases. This CDR3 has 12 residues. The CDR3 nucleotides are TGTGCCAGCAGAACAGGGGGCACTGAAGCTTTCTTT. Amino acids: CASRTGGTEAFF.

This clone was counted between two and nine times. The rearrangement uses TRBV5-6 and TRBJ1-1, with TRBD1 identical over 10 bases. This CDR3 is 18 amino acids long. After removal of 4 bases from V and 0 bases from J, the junction contained 12 bases not matched to a gene. Germline assignment: CDR1 SGHDT and CDR2 YYEEEE. CDR3 DNA: TGTGCCAGCAGCCACCGGGACAGGGGCCGAATAATGAACACTGAAGCTTTCTTT. Amino acids: CASSHRDRGRIMNTEAFF.

This clone came up once. The chain recombines TRBV6-5 with TRBJ2-3, with D possibly matching TRBD2 (6 bases). The CDR3 totals 15 residues. The germline CDR1 and CDR2 sequences are MNHEY and SVGAGI. V lost 2 bases to trimming and J lost 5 bases, with 14 bases between them. As DNA, the CDR3 is TGTGCCAGCAGTTACACATGGGAGGTGGGAGATACGCAGTATTTT. It translates to CASSYTWEVGDTQYF.